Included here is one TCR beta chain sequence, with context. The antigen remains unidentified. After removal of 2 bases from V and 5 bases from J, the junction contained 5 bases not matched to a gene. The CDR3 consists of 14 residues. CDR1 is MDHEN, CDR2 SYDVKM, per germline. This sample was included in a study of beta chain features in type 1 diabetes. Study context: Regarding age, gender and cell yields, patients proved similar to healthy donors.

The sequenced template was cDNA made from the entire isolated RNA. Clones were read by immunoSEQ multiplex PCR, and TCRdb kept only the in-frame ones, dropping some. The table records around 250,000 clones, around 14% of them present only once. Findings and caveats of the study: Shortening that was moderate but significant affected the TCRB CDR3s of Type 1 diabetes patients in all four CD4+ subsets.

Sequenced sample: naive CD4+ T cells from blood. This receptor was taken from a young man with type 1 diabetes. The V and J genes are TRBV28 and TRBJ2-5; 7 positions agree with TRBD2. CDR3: CASSLGGSGETQYF. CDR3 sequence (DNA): TGTGCCAGCAGTTTAGGCGGGAGTGGCGAGACCCAGTACTTC.